The 31 T cell receptor beta chains below all came from one sample that was sequenced in a study of cytomegalovirus exposure and HLA in healthy donors. The PCR ran on 60 Vbeta and 13 Jbeta primers. Data came from immunoSEQ multiplex PCR; TCRdb stores just in-frame clones and leaves some out. The sample has fewer than 200,000 clones; roughly 80% are singletons. Specimen: PBMCs. The receptors come from a girl between 5 and 17 years old in good health and CMV-seropositive.

The chain links TRBV27 to TRBJ2-3, with D perhaps TRBD2 (6 bases). Germline CDR1 and CDR2: MNHEY and SMNVEV (reference sequence). The CDR3 totals 14 residues. V lost 5 bases and J 3 bases, leaving 12 bases between the germline ends. The CDR3, as DNA: TGTGCCAGCAGTCCTGACGGGAGAACAGATACGCAGTATTTT. Translated, it gives CASSPDGRTDTQYF.

The rearrangement joins TRBV6-5 to TRBJ2-1; D perhaps matches TRBD2 (6 bases). There are 12 residues in the CDR3. V was pared by 4 bases and J by 7 bases, with 8 bases between. Per germline, CDR1 MNHEY and CDR2 SVGAGI. The CDR3: CASSSRGNEQFF. The CDR3 nucleotides read TGTGCCAGCAGTTCACGGGGGAATGAGCAGTTCTTC.

J is TRBJ2-1 and V is TRBV6-5; 7 bases map to TRBD2. The V and J ends lost 0 bases and 5 bases, in that order; junction bases with no gene match: 4. This CDR3 has 15 residues. From germline, CDR1 is MNHEY and CDR2 SVGAGI. DNA for the CDR3: TGTGCCAGCAGTTACTCGTCTAGCGGAGACAATGAGCAGTTCTTC. Its protein is CASSYSSSGDNEQFF.

The V call is TRBV5-4, the J call TRBJ1-1, with D tentatively TRBD1 (5 bases). The V end lost 0 bases, the J end lost 1 base, and 10 bases lay between the germline ends. Per the germline V gene, CDR1 is SGHNT and CDR2 is YYREEE (reference sequence). The CDR3 length is 15 residues. The CDR3 loop is CASSLGGGENTEAFF. CDR3 sequence (DNA): TGTGCCAGCAGCTTGGGCGGGGGAGAGAACACTGAAGCTTTCTTT. Full variable domain (remainder filled in from reference TRBV5-4 and TRBJ1-1): ETGVTQSPTHLIKTRGQQVTLRCSSQSGHNTVSWYQQALGQGPQFIFQYYREEENGRGNFPPRFSGLQFPNYSSELNVNALELDDSALYLCASSLGGGENTEAFFGQGTRLTVV.

This clone was found once. The CDR3 loop reads CASSLVPRLAVSYNEQFF. The DNA for the CDR3 is TGCGCCAGCAGCTTGGTGCCAAGACTAGCGGTTTCCTACAATGAGCAGTTCTTC. The chain carries TRBV5-1 and TRBJ2-1; 9 bases align to TRBD2. The CDR3 consists of 18 residues. CDR1 and CDR2 (germline): SGHRS, YFSETQ. With 0 bases clipped from V and 1 base from J, the junction kept 8 bases outside the gene matches.

The CDR3 DNA sequence: TGCGCCAGCAGTGGGACAGGGGGCCGCGAGCAGTACTTC. Amino acids: CASSGTGGREQYF. The gene calls are TRBV10-2 and TRBJ2-7, with 11 bases matching TRBD1. J lost 6 bases, V lost 4 bases, and 2 bases had no gene match. Germline loops: CDR1 WSHSY, CDR2 SAAADI. The CDR3 has 13 residues.

This rearrangement joins TRBV7-8 to TRBJ1-2; 11 bases align to TRBD1. The trim removed 5 bases at V and 4 bases at J, leaving 12 bases unmatched. Germline V gives CDR1 SGHVS, CDR2 FQNEAQ. CDR3 length: 17 residues. The DNA of the CDR3 is TGTGCCAGCAGCCCCCGGCCGGGACAGGGGGTTCTCTATGGCTACACCTTC. Protein: CASSPRPGQGVLYGYTF.

This chain links TRBV6-1 with TRBJ1-2; D ambiguous. V was clipped by 6 bases and J by 4 bases, with 18 bases between them. The CDR3 runs to 15 residues. Per germline, CDR1 MNHNS and CDR2 SASEGT. The CDR3 loop reads CASRREVAKRYGYTF. The CDR3 bases are TGTGCCAGCAGGAGGGAGGTTGCCAAGCGCTATGGCTACACCTTC.

The J gene is TRBJ1-4, the V gene TRBV4-1; a weak D match, TRBD1 (6 bases). The V gene's germline CDR1 is MGHRA and CDR2 YSYEKL. V was cut by 0 bases and J by 7 bases, with 30 bases left in between. CDR3 size: 21 residues. The CDR3 region has the DNA TGCGCCAGCAGCCAAGAGTGGCAGATAAGGTGGGAAGAGCGAGGGGGTGAAAAACTGTTTTTT. Its protein is CASSQEWQIRWEERGGEKLFF.

This rearrangement joins TRBV20-1 to TRBJ1-4, with TRBD1 identical over 7 bases. V shed 2 bases, J shed 12 bases, and the junction held 3 bases outside the gene matches. CDR1 DFQATT and CDR2 SNEGSKA come from the germline V gene (reference sequence). This CDR3 region has 11 residues. The CDR3 loop reads CSARLTGQLFF. CDR3 DNA sequence: TGCAGTGCTAGATTGACAGGGCAACTGTTTTTT.

The V call is TRBV4-2, the J call TRBJ1-2, with D unclear. V was shortened by 3 bases and J by 4 bases, with 12 bases between the two germline ends. This CDR3 contains 14 residues. Per the germline V gene, CDR1 is LGHNA and CDR2 is YNFKEQ. CDR3 in amino acids: CASSHQHQRYGYTF. CDR3 sequence (DNA): TGTGCCAGCAGCCACCAACATCAGCGCTATGGCTACACCTTC.

The V call is TRBV4-3, the J call TRBJ2-7, with D perhaps TRBD1 (5 bases). The CDR3 is made up of 15 amino acids. Germline values: CDR1 LGHNA, CDR2 YSLEER. Trimming cost V 1 base and J 5 bases, with 15 bases left between them. The CDR3 region has the DNA TGCGCCAGCAGCCAAGGTCCCCACCCAGGGAACGAGCAGTACTTC. This sequence encodes CASSQGPHPGNEQYF.

The gene calls are TRBV4-1 and TRBJ2-1, with 7 bases identical to TRBD2. J gave up 4 bases and V 1 base, and 7 bases lay outside the gene matches. Germline lookup yields CDR1 MGHRA and CDR2 YSYEKL. This CDR3 has 16 amino acids. The CDR3 DNA is TGCGCCAGCAGCCAAGTGCCCAGCGGGATGTACAATGAGCAGTTCTTC. This translates into CASSQVPSGMYNEQFF.

The CDR3 DNA reads as TGTGCCAGTAGTGGTCCGGGACAGGGTGGAAACACCATATATTTT. Translation: CASSGPGQGGNTIYF. The J gene is TRBJ1-3, the V gene TRBV19, with 9 bases lining up with TRBD1. V was pared by 5 bases and J by 3 bases, with 5 bases of the junction left unmatched. Germline V gene data show CDR1 as LNHDA and CDR2 as SQIVND (reference sequence). The CDR3 extends over 15 amino acids.

The chain links TRBV28 to TRBJ1-1; D is undetermined. With 8 bases removed from V and 5 bases from J, the gap between germline ends came to 9 bases. CDR3 length equals 11 residues. In germline, CDR1 is MDHEN, CDR2 SYDVKM. The CDR3 nucleotides are TGTGCCAGCCGACGGGTTACTGAAGCTTTCTTT. Its protein product is CASRRVTEAFF.

The J gene is TRBJ2-1, the V gene TRBV4-2, with 9 bases identical to TRBD2. The CDR3 runs to 18 residues. Germline V gives CDR1 LGHNA, CDR2 YNFKEQ. V was clipped by 0 bases and J by 2 bases; unmatched bases: 8. The DNA for the CDR3 is TGTGCCAGCAGCCAAGATCGAGGGCGGGGGGGTCCCTACAATGAGCAGTTCTTC. Residues: CASSQDRGRGGPYNEQFF.

V is TRBV4-1 and J is TRBJ1-6; the D gene is possibly TRBD1 (5 bases). The germline V gene has CDR1 MGHRA and CDR2 YSYEKL. The CDR3 loop spans 16 amino acids. V was pared by 2 bases and J by 7 bases, with 15 bases between. The DNA for the CDR3 is TGCGCCAGCAGCCAAACCCGCGGGGGTGAAAATTCACCCCTCCACTTT. Amino acid sequence: CASSQTRGGENSPLHF.

The chain employs TRBV29-1 and TRBJ1-3, with D hard to call. Germline CDR1 SQVTM, CDR2 ANQGSEA. CDR3 length: 16 amino acids. Trimming removed 2 bases from V and 0 bases from J, with 14 bases in between. The CDR3 loop reads CSVEPLPTNSGNTIYF. As DNA, the CDR3 is TGCAGCGTTGAACCCCTTCCTACCAACTCTGGAAACACCATATATTTT.

The CDR3 is CASSPPATDTQYF. CDR3 bases: TGTGCCAGCTCACCACCAGCAACAGATACGCAGTATTTT. V and J are TRBV18 and TRBJ2-3; D is uncertain. The CDR3 is made up of 13 amino acids. Trimming cost V 0 bases and J 3 bases, with 4 bases left between them. Germline V gene data show CDR1 as KGHSH and CDR2 as LQKENI.

This CDR3 is CASSDWGGSYNEQFF. As DNA, the CDR3 is TGTGCCAGCAGTGATTGGGGGGGGTCCTACAATGAGCAGTTCTTC. This chain connects TRBV25-1 to TRBJ2-1, with 7 bases fitting TRBD2. This CDR3 spans 15 amino acids. Trimming removed 3 bases from V and 1 base from J; junction bases left unmatched: 3. The germline V gene encodes CDR1 MGHDK and CDR2 SYGVNS. Looking up the rest from reference TRBV25-1 and TRBJ2-1 gives the full variable domain: EADIYQTPRYLVIGTGKKITLECSQTMGHDKMYWYQQDPGMELHLIHYSYGVNSTEKGDLSSESTVSRIRTEHFPLTLESARPSHTSQYLCASSDWGGSYNEQFFGPGTRLTVL.

Of note for this clone: The same CDR3 is also encoded by other DNA sequences in this sample. The rearrangement joins TRBV30 to TRBJ1-3; 8 nucleotides line up with TRBD1. Trimming cost V 3 bases and J 0 bases; bases outside gene matches: 1. From germline, CDR1 is GTSNPN and CDR2 SVGIG (reference sequence). This CDR3 has 14 residues. The CDR3 region is CAWSTGGSGNTIYF. The CDR3 coding sequence is TGTGCCTGGAGCACAGGGGGCTCTGGAAACACCATATATTTT.

On this clone: Without the conserved terminal phenylalanine or tryptophan, this CDR3 likely stems from a read error. This rearrangement joins TRBV5-1 to TRBJ2-7; 8 bases fit TRBD1. J lost 3 bases, V lost 3 bases, and 5 bases had no gene match. The CDR3 has 14 amino acids. In germline, CDR1 is SGHRS, CDR2 YFSETQ. CDR3 residues: CASSSGTGLYEQYL. CDR3 nucleotide sequence: TGCGCCAGCAGCTCCGGGACAGGACTCTACGAGCAGTACCTC.

V is TRBV10-3 and J is TRBJ2-5; 8 bases agree with TRBD2. Germline assignment: CDR1 ENHRY and CDR2 SYGVKD. With V trimmed by 5 bases and J by 5 bases, 10 bases remained unmatched. This CDR3 is built from 15 residues. CDR3 region: CAISSGTRLAETQYF. The CDR3 region has the DNA TGTGCCATCAGTTCCGGGACTAGGCTTGCCGAGACCCAGTACTTC.

This clone was counted a few times. This chain connects TRBV19 to TRBJ1-2; D is possibly TRBD1 (6 bases). Germline V gene sequence: CDR1 LNHDA, CDR2 SQIVND (reference sequence). V lost 2 bases, J lost 8 bases, and 12 bases lay in between. The CDR3 has 13 residues. CDR3 nucleotide sequence: TGTGCCAGTAGTATAAAAAACAGGGACGGCTACACCTTC. It is translated as CASSIKNRDGYTF.

There are a few counts of this clone. The rearrangement uses TRBV6-5 and TRBJ2-7; tentative D call: TRBD2 (5 bases). CDR3 length: 15 residues. Trimming left V 2 bases short and J 2 bases short, with 13 bases between. The germline V gene has CDR1 MNHEY and CDR2 SVGAGI. CDR3 nucleotide sequence: TGTGCCAGCAGTTACGGTTCTGACGGGGCCTACGAGCAGTACTTC. It specifies CASSYGSDGAYEQYF.

The chain recombines TRBV19 with TRBJ2-2; no firm D call. CDR1 LNHDA and CDR2 SQIVND come from the germline V gene (reference sequence). Trimming removed 7 bases from V and 8 bases from J, with 8 bases in between. The CDR3 sequence is 11 residues long. The DNA for the CDR3 is TGTGCCAGTACCCCCGGGGGGGAGCTGTTTTTT. Translated: CASTPGGELFF.

This rearrangement joins TRBV13 to TRBJ2-7; tentative D call: TRBD1 (6 bases). The germline CDR1 and CDR2 sequences are PRHDT and FYEKMQ (reference sequence). This CDR3 comprises 15 residues. Trimming pared 4 bases from V and 3 bases from J, leaving 16 bases between. CDR3 nucleotides: TGTGCCAGCAGCTCCGTACAGGGTCCAGGCTACGAGCAGTACTTC. Amino acid sequence: CASSSVQGPGYEQYF.

The chain carries TRBV29-1 and TRBJ2-1; 7 nucleotides line up with TRBD1. The CDR3 is 14 residues long. Germline CDR1 and CDR2: SQVTM and ANQGSEA. Trimming cost V 2 bases and J 4 bases; bases outside gene matches: 5. CDR3 in DNA: TGCAGCGTTGAAACAGGGGCGGCTTACAATGAGCAGTTCTTC. This gives the protein CSVETGAAYNEQFF.

This chain joins TRBV28 and TRBJ2-5; weak D call: TRBD2 (5 bases). The CDR3 covers 20 residues. V lost 3 bases, J lost 5 bases, and 31 bases lay in between. CDR1 MDHEN and CDR2 SYDVKM come from the germline V gene. CDR3 residues: CASSFGSSRGSRRFGETQYF. DNA of the CDR3: TGTGCCAGCAGTTTCGGGTCTTCCAGAGGGTCTCGGCGGTTTGGGGAGACCCAGTACTTC.

The chain uses TRBV9 and TRBJ2-3, with 12 bases matching TRBD2. Looked up from germline, CDR1 is SGDLS and CDR2 is YYNGEE. The CDR3 is 17 residues long. J was trimmed by 5 bases and V by 0 bases; bases with no gene match: 7. The CDR3 reads CASSVAGLAGLGDTQYF. The CDR3 nucleotides are TGTGCCAGCAGCGTAGCTGGACTAGCGGGGCTCGGAGATACGCAGTATTTT.

This chain connects TRBV5-4 to TRBJ2-1, with D perhaps matching TRBD2 (6 bases). CDR3 length equals 16 residues. Per the germline V gene, CDR1 is SGHNT and CDR2 is YYREEE (reference sequence). V was shortened by 4 bases and J by 5 bases, with 19 bases between the two germline ends. This CDR3 reads CASSPSGGTPNNEQFF. In DNA, the CDR3 is TGTGCCAGCAGCCCCAGTGGAGGGACTCCCAACAATGAGCAGTTCTTC.